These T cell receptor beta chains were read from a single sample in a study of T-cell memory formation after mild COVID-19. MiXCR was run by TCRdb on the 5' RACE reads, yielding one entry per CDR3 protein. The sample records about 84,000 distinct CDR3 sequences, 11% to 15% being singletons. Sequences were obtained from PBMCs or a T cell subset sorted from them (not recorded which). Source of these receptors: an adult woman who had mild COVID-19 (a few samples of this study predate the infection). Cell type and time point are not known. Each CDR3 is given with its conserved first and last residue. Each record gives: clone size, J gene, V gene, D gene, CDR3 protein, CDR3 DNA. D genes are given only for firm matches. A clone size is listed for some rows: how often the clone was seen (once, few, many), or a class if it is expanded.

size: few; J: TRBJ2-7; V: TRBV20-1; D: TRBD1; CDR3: CSARDRGMEYEQYF; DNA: TGCAGTGCTAGAGACAGGGGGATGGAGTACGAGCAGTACTTC
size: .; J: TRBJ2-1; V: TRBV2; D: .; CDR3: CASTLEGSYNEQFF; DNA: TGTGCCAGCACCTTGGAGGGCTCCTACAATGAGCAGTTCTTC
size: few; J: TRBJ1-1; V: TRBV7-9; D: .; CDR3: CASRPHEGRLAEAFF; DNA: TGTGCCAGCAGGCCGCACGAGGGGCGATTGGCCGAAGCTTTCTTT
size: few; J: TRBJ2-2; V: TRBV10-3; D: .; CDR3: CAIKVNTGELFF; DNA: TGTGCCATCAAGGTGAACACCGGGGAGCTGTTTTTT
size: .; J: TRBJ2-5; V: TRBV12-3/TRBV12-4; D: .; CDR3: CASTLGGDRETQYF; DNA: TGTGCCAGCACCCTGGGGGGTGATCGGGAGACCCAGTACTTC
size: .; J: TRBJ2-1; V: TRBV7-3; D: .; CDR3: CASSPDLHNEQFF; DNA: TGTGCCAGCAGCCCGGACCTGCACAATGAGCAGTTCTTC
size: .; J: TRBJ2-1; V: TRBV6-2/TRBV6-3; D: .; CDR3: CASKQRGEFSYNEQFF; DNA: TGTGCCAGCAAGCAACGGGGCGAGTTCTCCTACAATGAGCAGTTCTTC
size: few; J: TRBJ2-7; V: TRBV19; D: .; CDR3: CASSTTPTSYEQYF; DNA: TGTGCCAGTAGTACGACCCCTACCTCCTACGAGCAGTACTTC
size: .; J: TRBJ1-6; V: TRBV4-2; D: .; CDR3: CASSQEVQSPLHF; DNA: TGTGCCAGCAGCCAAGAGGTGCAATCACCCCTCCACTTT
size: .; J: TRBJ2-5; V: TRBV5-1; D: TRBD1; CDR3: CASSLDGTAQETQYF; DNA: TGCGCCAGCAGCTTGGATGGGACAGCCCAAGAGACCCAGTACTTC
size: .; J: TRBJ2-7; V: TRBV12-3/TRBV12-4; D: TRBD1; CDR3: CASGHRQGYEQYF; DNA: TGTGCCAGCGGTCACCGACAGGGGTACGAGCAGTACTTC
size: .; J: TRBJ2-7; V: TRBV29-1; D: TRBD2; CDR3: CSVETGGPYEQYF; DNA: TGCAGCGTTGAAACGGGAGGACCCTACGAGCAGTACTTC
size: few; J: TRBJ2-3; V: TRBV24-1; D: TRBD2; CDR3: CATSSLAENTDTQYF; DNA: TGTGCCACCAGTTCACTAGCGGAGAACACAGATACGCAGTATTTT
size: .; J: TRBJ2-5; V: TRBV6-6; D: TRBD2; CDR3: CASSYSPGLAGVGDQETQYF; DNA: TGTGCCAGCAGTTACTCCCCGGGACTAGCGGGAGTAGGGGATCAAGAGACCCAGTACTTC
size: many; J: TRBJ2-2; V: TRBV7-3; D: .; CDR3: CASSPHTTGTGELFF; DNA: TGTGCCAGCAGCCCTCACACGACAGGCACCGGGGAGCTGTTTTTT
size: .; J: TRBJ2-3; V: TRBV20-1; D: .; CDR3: CSASEDGSQITQYF; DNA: TGCAGTGCTAGCGAGGATGGGAGTCAGATTACGCAGTATTTT
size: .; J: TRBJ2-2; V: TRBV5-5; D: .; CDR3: CASSWSLGTGELFF; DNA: TGTGCCAGCAGCTGGAGCCTCGGGACAGGGGAGCTGTTTTTT
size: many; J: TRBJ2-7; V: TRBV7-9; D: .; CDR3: CASSLGTYEQYF; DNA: TGTGCCAGCAGCTTAGGGACCTACGAGCAGTACTTC
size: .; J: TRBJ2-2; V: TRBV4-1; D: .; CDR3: CASSQVAAGELFF; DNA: TGCGCCAGCAGCCAAGTTGCCGCCGGGGAGCTGTTTTTT
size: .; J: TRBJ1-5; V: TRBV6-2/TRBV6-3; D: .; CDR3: CASKDSNQPQHF; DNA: TGTGCCAGCAAGGACAGCAATCAGCCCCAGCATTTT
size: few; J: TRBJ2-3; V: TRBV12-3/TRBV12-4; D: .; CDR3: CASSLMIKTDTQYF; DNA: TGTGCCAGCAGTTTAATGATTAAAACAGATACGCAGTATTTT
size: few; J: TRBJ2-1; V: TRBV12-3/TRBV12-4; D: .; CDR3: CASSPSTPRDDNEQFF; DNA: TGTGCCAGCAGCCCCTCGACACCACGAGACGACAATGAGCAGTTCTTC
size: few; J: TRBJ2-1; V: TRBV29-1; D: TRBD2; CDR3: CSVDAGAYNEQFF; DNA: TGCAGCGTTGACGCGGGAGCCTACAATGAGCAGTTCTTC
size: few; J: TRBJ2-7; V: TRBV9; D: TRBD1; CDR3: CASSETNRGESYEQYF; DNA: TGTGCCAGCAGCGAGACCAACAGGGGTGAATCCTACGAGCAGTACTTC
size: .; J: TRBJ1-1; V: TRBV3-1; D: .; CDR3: CASRRQGGTEAFF; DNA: TGTGCCAGCAGACGGCAAGGGGGTACTGAAGCTTTCTTT
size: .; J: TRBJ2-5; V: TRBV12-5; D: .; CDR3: CASGWTTYGAETQYF; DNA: TGTGCTAGTGGTTGGACAACATACGGCGCGGAGACCCAGTACTTC
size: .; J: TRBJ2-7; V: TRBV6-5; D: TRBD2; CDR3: CASSPLTSGIAVYEQYF; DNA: TGTGCCAGCAGCCCCCTGACTAGCGGGATTGCGGTCTACGAGCAGTACTTC
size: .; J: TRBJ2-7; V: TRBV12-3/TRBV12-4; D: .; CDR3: CASSFQGSDFEQYF; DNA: TGTGCCAGCAGTTTTCAGGGGTCGGATTTCGAGCAGTACTTC
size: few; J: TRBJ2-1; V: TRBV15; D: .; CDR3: CATSREGTGNEQFF; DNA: TGTGCCACCAGCAGAGAGGGAACGGGCAATGAGCAGTTCTTC
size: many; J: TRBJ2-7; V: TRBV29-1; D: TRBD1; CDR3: CSVTGALSYEQYF; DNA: TGCAGCGTGACAGGGGCCCTCTCCTACGAGCAGTACTTC
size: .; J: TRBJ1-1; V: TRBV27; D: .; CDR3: CASPPWPPNTEAFF; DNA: TGTGCCAGCCCCCCGTGGCCACCGAACACTGAAGCTTTCTTT
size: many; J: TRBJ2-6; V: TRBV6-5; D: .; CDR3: CASSYSSDRGANVLTF; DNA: TGTGCCAGCAGTTACTCGTCGGATAGAGGGGCCAACGTCCTGACTTTC
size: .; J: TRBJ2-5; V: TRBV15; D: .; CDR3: CATSTKESQETQYF; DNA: TGTGCCACCAGCACCAAGGAATCGCAAGAGACCCAGTACTTC
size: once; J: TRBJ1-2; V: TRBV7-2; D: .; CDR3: CASTTGPGGYGYTF; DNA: TGTGCCAGCACCACAGGACCTGGGGGCTATGGCTACACCTTC
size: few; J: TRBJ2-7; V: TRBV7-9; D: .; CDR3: CASSLALGSQAYEQYF; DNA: TGTGCCAGCAGCTTAGCGCTCGGGAGCCAAGCCTACGAGCAGTACTTC
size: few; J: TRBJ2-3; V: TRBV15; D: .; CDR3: CATSRGEGVNTDTQYF; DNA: TGTGCCACCAGCAGGGGGGAGGGGGTCAACACAGATACGCAGTATTTT
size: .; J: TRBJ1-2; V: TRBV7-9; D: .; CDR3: CASSFIETWNYGYTF; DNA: TGTGCCAGCAGCTTTATCGAGACTTGGAACTATGGCTACACCTTC
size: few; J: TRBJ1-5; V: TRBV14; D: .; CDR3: CASSQTGNQPQHF; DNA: TGTGCCAGCAGCCAGACAGGTAATCAGCCCCAGCATTTT
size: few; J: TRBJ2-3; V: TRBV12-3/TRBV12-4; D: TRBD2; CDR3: CASRISLAGTDTQYF; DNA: TGTGCCAGCAGGATCTCTCTAGCGGGCACAGATACGCAGTATTTT
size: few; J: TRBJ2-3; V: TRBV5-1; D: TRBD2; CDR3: CASSLELAGEQLDTQYF; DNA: TGCGCCAGCAGCTTGGAACTAGCGGGAGAACAGTTAGATACGCAGTATTTT
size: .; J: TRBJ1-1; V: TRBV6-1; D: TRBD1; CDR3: CASSESQGASEAFF; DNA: TGTGCCAGCAGTGAAAGCCAGGGGGCTTCTGAAGCTTTCTTT
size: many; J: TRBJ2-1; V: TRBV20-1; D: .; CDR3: CSARRTDYNEQFF; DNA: TGCAGTGCTAGACGGACCGACTACAATGAGCAGTTCTTC
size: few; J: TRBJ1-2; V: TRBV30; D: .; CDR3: CAWSRYGYTF; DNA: TGTGCCTGGTCAAGATATGGCTACACCTTC
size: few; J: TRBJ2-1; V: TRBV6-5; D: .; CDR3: CASSYSNFDGGRDEQFF; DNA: TGTGCCAGCAGTTACTCGAATTTCGACGGAGGGCGGGATGAGCAGTTCTTC
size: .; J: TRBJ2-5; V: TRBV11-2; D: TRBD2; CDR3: CASSLVGLAGLKETQYF; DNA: TGTGCCAGCAGCTTAGTCGGGCTAGCGGGCCTCAAAGAGACCCAGTACTTC